This T cell receptor (beta chain) appears in the sequencing data of a study of blood T cell repertoires in COVID-19. This clone was seen a few times. TCRdb keeps only in-frame clones here, not all; method: immunoSEQ multiplex PCR. The sample lists 300,000 or so clones, less than 90% seen once, with approximately 0.99% in the top ten. This CDR3 has 12 amino acids. CDR1 SQVTM and CDR2 ANQGSEA come from the germline V gene. V gave up 1 base and J gave up 0 bases, with 3 bases separating them. Enrollees, about 18 to 89 years old, lived in approximately 24 US areas. Sequencing was performed on PBMCs or T cells enriched from blood (not recorded which). This chain uses TRBV29-1 with TRBJ2-5; unclear D gene. This clonotype originated in a woman in her thirties who had recovered from COVID-19. Here the CDR3 DNA reads TGCAGCGTTGAAGTCTACCAAGAGACCCAGTACTTC. It specifies CSVEVYQETQYF.